This entry describes one T cell receptor (beta chain). Its antigen is still unknown. The data stem from a study of CD8 T cells in Susac syndrome. Study results and caveats: The number of individuals included in the study's TCR sequencing and HLA analysis was acknowledged as relatively small.

RNA in amounts of roughly 0.5 to 1 ug was reverse transcribed with random hexamers. By means of immunoSEQ multiplex PCR, TCR beta CDR3 spanning 54 Vbeta and 13 Jbeta underwent amplification. TCRdb re-derived calls from the immunoSEQ multiplex PCR reads in MiXCR, one entry per CDR3 protein. The sample holds around 130,000 distinct CDR3 sequences, 85% to 95% seen once. From germline, CDR1 is MDHEN and CDR2 SYDVKM. The CDR3 spans 15 residues. V lost 6 bases and J lost 2; bases outside the gene matches: 9. Sequencing targeted TCR beta in blood CD8+ and CD4+ T cells. Negative isolation was applied to CD8+ and CD4+ T cells, and FACS enrichment was applied to TEMRA cells.

The chain is built from TRBV28 and TRBJ2-5; TRBD2 matches 7 bases. The sample consisted of CD4+ T cells from PBMCs. The receptor comes from a human donor in good health. Here the CDR3 DNA reads TGTGCCAGCAGCGGCGGGGGTAGCGGACAAGAGACCCAGTACTTC. It yields the protein CASSGGGSGQETQYF.